One and the same sample provided the 11 T cell receptor beta chains below, sequenced in a study of cytomegalovirus exposure and HLA in healthy donors (dated by TCRdb to 2016 to 2017). The library was built by means of the immunoSEQ multiplex PCR assay. The multiplex PCR relied on a mix of 60 forward primers for TCR Vbeta segments and 13 reverse primers for TCR Jbeta segments. TCRdb holds this immuneACCESS table with in-frame rearrangements only. Some clones are missing; in checked studies, unresolved V genes explain under half, and the rest has no known cause. The sample table records approximately 160,000 clones; more than 60% of these occur just once. The ten most abundant clones make up approximately 6.8% of the sample. The sample comprised PBMCs. These receptors were taken from a woman in her 40s in good health and CMV-seropositive.

This chain joins TRBV11-1 and TRBJ2-7; D might be TRBD1 (6 bases). The germline V gene has CDR1 SGHAT and CDR2 FQDESV (reference sequence). V was clipped by 5 bases and J by 2 bases, with 13 bases between them. The CDR3 totals 14 residues. CDR3 amino acids: CASSTIDRTYEQYF. Here the CDR3 DNA reads TGTGCCAGCAGCACTATCGACAGGACCTACGAGCAGTACTTC.

V is TRBV6-1 and J is TRBJ1-2, with D possibly TRBD1 on 5 matching bases. Looked up from germline, CDR1 is MNHNS and CDR2 is SASEGT. The CDR3 runs 13 residues. V was clipped by 6 bases and J by 7 bases, with 15 bases between them. As DNA, the CDR3 is TGTGCCAGCAGCCGAACAGGATGGGCTGGCTACACCTTC. Protein sequence: CASSRTGWAGYTF.

This rearrangement joins TRBV27 to TRBJ1-4; 9 bases are a match to TRBD1. J gave up 8 bases and V 8 bases, and 6 bases lay outside the gene matches. CDR1 MNHEY and CDR2 SMNVEV come from the germline V gene (reference sequence). The CDR3 extends over 13 amino acids. The CDR3, as DNA: TGTGCCAGCGGGGGACAGGGTAGGGAAAAACTGTTTTTT. It is translated as CASGGQGREKLFF.

V is TRBV27 and J is TRBJ2-3, with TRBD2 matching over 8 bases. The CDR3 loop spans 15 amino acids. J was trimmed by 2 bases and V by 3 bases; bases with no gene match: 4. The V gene's germline CDR1 is MNHEY and CDR2 SMNVEV (reference sequence). As DNA, the CDR3 is TGTGCCAGCAGTTTTCAGCGGGAGATCACAGATACGCAGTATTTT. Its protein product is CASSFQREITDTQYF.

V and J are TRBV5-1 and TRBJ2-3, with 7 bases lining up with TRBD2. Losses at the gene ends were 4 bases for V and 3 bases for J; bases not matched to a gene: 8. The CDR3 is 15 amino acids. The germline CDR1 and CDR2 sequences are SGHRS and YFSETQ. CDR3: CASSPWGGRTDTQYF. Written as DNA, the CDR3 is TGCGCCAGCAGCCCCTGGGGGGGGAGGACAGATACGCAGTATTTT.

The rearrangement links TRBV7-8 to TRBJ2-2, with a possible D match to TRBD1 (7 bases). Trimming took off 1 base at V and 7 bases at J, with 13 bases between the two ends. From germline, CDR1 is SGHVS and CDR2 FQNEAQ. The CDR3 sequence is 15 residues long. The CDR3 region is CASSLDGRGVGELFF. The DNA for the CDR3 is TGTGCCAGCAGCTTAGATGGCAGGGGGGTCGGGGAGCTGTTTTTT.

This clone was recorded once. V usage is TRBV7-8 and J usage is TRBJ1-1, with D unresolved. Per the germline V gene, CDR1 is SGHVS and CDR2 is FQNEAQ. The CDR3 has 16 residues. V gave up 1 base and J gave up 0 bases, with 12 bases separating them. The CDR3, as DNA: TGTGCCAGCAGCTTAGATTTTACTACGGTGAACACTGAAGCTTTCTTT. The encoded protein is CASSLDFTTVNTEAFF.

CDR3 amino acids: CASSTRTGVGSEAFF. The CDR3 nucleotides read TGTGCCAGCAGCACCAGGACAGGGGTTGGTTCTGAAGCTTTCTTT. The chain recombines TRBV7-9 with TRBJ1-1; 9 nucleotides agree with TRBD1. This CDR3 spans 15 amino acids. The J segment lost 6 bases and the V segment lost 5 bases, leaving 10 bases of the junction unmatched. CDR1 and CDR2 (germline): SEHNR, FQNEAQ (reference sequence).

The chain uses TRBV5-1 and TRBJ1-2; 7 nucleotides match TRBD1. Germline values: CDR1 SGHRS, CDR2 YFSETQ. This CDR3 is built from 14 residues. Losses at the gene ends were 4 bases for V and 7 bases for J; bases not matched to a gene: 10. CDR3 coding DNA: TGCGCCAGCAGCGGAACAGGGGAGGCGTTTGGCTACACCTTC. Residues: CASSGTGEAFGYTF.

The count of this clone is one. This chain uses TRBV18 with TRBJ2-1, with 10 bases that match TRBD2. Germline V gives CDR1 KGHSH, CDR2 LQKENI. This CDR3 comprises 16 residues. V lost 3 bases to trimming and J lost 2 bases; unmatched junction nucleotides: 4. The CDR3 reads CASSPTGLATYNEQFF. The CDR3 bases are TGTGCCAGCTCACCGACGGGACTAGCGACCTACAATGAGCAGTTCTTC. The entire variable domain, with the rest obtained from reference TRBV18 and TRBJ2-1, is as follows: NAGVMQNPRHLVRRRGQEARLRCSPMKGHSHVYWYRQLPEEGLKFMVYLQKENIIDESGMPKERFSAEFPKEGPSILRIQQVVRGDSAAYFCASSPTGLATYNEQFFGPGTRLTVL.

This chain joins TRBV28 and TRBJ2-7; 9 bases line up with TRBD2. The J segment lost 4 bases and the V segment lost 5 bases, leaving 6 bases of the junction unmatched. Looked up from germline, CDR1 is MDHEN and CDR2 is SYDVKM. The CDR3 length is 14 residues. The CDR3 region is CASSLSGGGYEQYF. CDR3 nucleotides: TGTGCCAGCAGTCTTAGCGGGGGTGGGTACGAGCAGTACTTC.